A selection of T cell receptor beta chains follows, all from one sample in a study of identical twins. TCRdb passed the 5' RACE reads through MiXCR, listing each CDR3 protein once. The data contain approximately 220,000 distinct CDR3 sequences, around 8% of them singletons. This same sample was also part of a study on yellow fever vaccine responses in identical twins.

Input material: memory (CD45RO+) T cells sorted from blood. The source of these receptors is a young woman in good health. Each CDR3 is given with its conserved first and last residue. Each record gives: D gene, J gene, V gene, clone size, CDR3 DNA, CDR3 protein. A D gene is named only where the DNA matches it firmly. Only part of the rows carry a size: once, few, many, or a class if the clone is expanded.

- | TRBJ2-7 | TRBV27 | few | TGTGCCAGCAGTTTATCGTCGGACAGCTACGAGCAGTACTTC | CASSLSSDSYEQYF
- | TRBJ1-3 | TRBV15 | many | TGTGCCACCAGCAGAGACCTGAACTCTGGAAACACCATATATTTT | CATSRDLNSGNTIYF
TRBD1 | TRBJ2-7 | TRBV6-1 | few | TGTGCCAGCAGTGGATCGGGACAGGGGTGGGAGCAGTACTTC | CASSGSGQGWEQYF
- | TRBJ1-4 | TRBV4-3 | many | TGCGCCAGCAGCCAAGACGCCGGGGGAGGCGAAAAACTGTTTTTT | CASSQDAGGGEKLFF
- | TRBJ1-1 | TRBV12-3/TRBV12-4 | many | TGTGCCAGCAGTCCCCGGGCTGAAGCTTTCTTT | CASSPRAEAFF
TRBD1 | TRBJ1-1 | TRBV12-3/TRBV12-4 | few | TGTGCCAGCAGTCGGGACAGGCGTGGTGAAGCTTTCTTT | CASSRDRRGEAFF
TRBD2 | TRBJ2-7 | TRBV11-2 | few | TGTGCCAGCAGCTTAACTAGCGGGGGTCCCTTCGAGCAGTACTTC | CASSLTSGGPFEQYF
TRBD2 | TRBJ2-5 | TRBV2 | many | TGTGCCTCGGGACTAGCGGGCTCCGGGGCCCAGTACTTC | CASGLAGSGAQYF
TRBD2 | TRBJ2-7 | TRBV20-1 | few | TGCAGTGCTAGAGGACTAGCGGGAGGGGTAGGGAACGAGCAGTACTTC | CSARGLAGGVGNEQYF
- | TRBJ2-2 | TRBV28 | - | TGTGCCAGCAGTTCCATTGGCCGCACCGGGGAGCTGTTTTTT | CASSSIGRTGELFF
- | TRBJ2-1 | TRBV3-1 | many | TGTGCCAGCAGCCAAGACCCCAATCGGTTTAGCGGTTGGGGCAATGAGCAGTTCTTC | CASSQDPNRFSGWGNEQFF
- | TRBJ2-4 | TRBV6-1 | - | TGTGCCAGCTATAACCGGGGAGGCAAAAACATTCAGTACTTC | CASYNRGGKNIQYF
- | TRBJ1-6 | TRBV27 | many | TGTGCCAGCAGGACAGACAGCTCCTATAATTCACCCCTCCACTTT | CASRTDSSYNSPLHF
- | TRBJ1-6 | TRBV29-1 | many | TGCAGCGTTGAAGATCGGGAGGGTTCACCCCTCCACTTT | CSVEDREGSPLHF
TRBD1 | TRBJ2-7 | TRBV5-1 | many | TGCGCCAGCAGCTCAAGGGACAGGGTAAATTACTTC | CASSSRDRVNYF
TRBD1 | TRBJ1-2 | TRBV7-9 | few | TGTGCCAGCAGCCCGCCGGGACAGGGGGCGAATGGCTACACCTTC | CASSPPGQGANGYTF
- | TRBJ2-3 | TRBV20-1 | - | TGCAGTGCTAGTCAAGGGGCCCAACCGACGCAGTATTTT | CSASQGAQPTQYF
- | TRBJ2-4 | TRBV2 | - | TGTGCCAGCACGGGACTCGAGCTAGCCAAAAACATTCAGTACTTC | CASTGLELAKNIQYF
- | TRBJ1-1 | TRBV5-6 | many | TGTGCCAGCACCCTCTTGGACAACACTGAAGCTTTCTTT | CASTLLDNTEAFF
- | TRBJ2-3 | TRBV27 | few | TGTGCCAGCAGTTTACAGCGGGCAAGCACAGATACGCAGTATTTT | CASSLQRASTDTQYF
- | TRBJ1-5 | TRBV5-6 | few | TGTGCCAGCAGCTTTTGGAAGACCTCGAATCAGCCCCAGCATTTT | CASSFWKTSNQPQHF
- | TRBJ2-7 | TRBV15 | - | TGTGCCACCAGCAGAGGGACAAGCGACGAGCAGTACTTC | CATSRGTSDEQYF
- | TRBJ1-5 | TRBV7-2 | - | TGTGCCAGCAGCTTTGATGGACAGAATAATCAGCCCCAGCATTTT | CASSFDGQNNQPQHF
- | TRBJ1-6 | TRBV12-3/TRBV12-4 | few | TGTGCCAGCAGTTTAGGGGGGAGTGATAATTCACCCCTCCACTTT | CASSLGGSDNSPLHF
- | TRBJ2-1 | TRBV24-1 | many | TGTGCCACCAGTTATGCCAAAACAGGCAATGAGCAGTTCTTC | CATSYAKTGNEQFF
TRBD1 | TRBJ1-2 | TRBV6-1 | - | TGTGCCAGCAGACACGGGGGACAGCGCCTCTATGGCTACACCTTC | CASRHGGQRLYGYTF
TRBD2 | TRBJ2-1 | TRBV20-1 | few | TGCAGTGCTAGAGATCTCCGGACTAGCGGGAGTATCTATGAGCAGTTCTTC | CSARDLRTSGSIYEQFF
- | TRBJ1-1 | TRBV11-1 | - | TGTGCCAGCAGCTTTGAAGCTGAAGCTTTCTTT | CASSFEAEAFF
TRBD2 | TRBJ2-1 | TRBV19 | few | TGTGCCAGGCCGGGACTAGCGGGAAAGGTCAATGAGCAGTTCTTC | CARPGLAGKVNEQFF
- | TRBJ2-1 | TRBV14 | many | TGTGCCAGCAGCCAAGATTTAGGCAGGGCAACCTACAATGAGCAGTTCTTC | CASSQDLGRATYNEQFF
- | TRBJ2-7 | TRBV7-9 | many | TGTGCCAGCAGCACAGAGGGCCGGGGGCGACCGTACTTC | CASSTEGRGRPYF
- | TRBJ2-3 | TRBV7-9 | - | TGTGCCAGCAGCTTAGTTTACGGGGGCTCCGCGCAGTATTTT | CASSLVYGGSAQYF
TRBD2 | TRBJ2-1 | TRBV3-1 | - | TGTGCCAGCAGCCGAACTAGCGGGAGAAGTGAGCAGTTCTTC | CASSRTSGRSEQFF
- | TRBJ2-5 | TRBV24-1 | - | TGTGCCACCAGTAGCGGGTCCGAGACCCAGTACTTC | CATSSGSETQYF
TRBD1 | TRBJ2-1 | TRBV4-3 | many | TGCGCCAGCAGCCAAGAGACAGGGTCATACAATGAGCAGTTCTTC | CASSQETGSYNEQFF
TRBD2 | TRBJ2-1 | TRBV2 | many | TGTGCCAGCAGTGAGCGACTAGCAAAGGGGAATGAGCAGTTCTTC | CASSERLAKGNEQFF
- | TRBJ2-3 | TRBV11-2 | - | TGTGCCAGCAGCTTTTTGAATCCGAGCACAGATACGCAGTATTTT | CASSFLNPSTDTQYF
- | TRBJ1-5 | TRBV12-3/TRBV12-4 | few | TGTGCCAGCAGTTTTTGGGGAGTCGGCAATCAGCCCCAGCATTTT | CASSFWGVGNQPQHF
TRBD1 | TRBJ2-7 | TRBV24-1 | - | TGTGCCACCAGTGACCAGACATCAGGGGGCTACGAGCAGTACTTC | CATSDQTSGGYEQYF
- | TRBJ1-2 | TRBV3-1 | many | TGTGCCAGCAGCCAAGATGGGTCCAGGGGAACCTATGGCTACACCTTC | CASSQDGSRGTYGYTF
TRBD1 | TRBJ2-2 | TRBV9 | many | TGTGCCAGCAGCGTAGGGACAGGGGGCACCGGGGAGCTGTTTTTT | CASSVGTGGTGELFF